This entry concerns a single T cell receptor beta chain. One entry per CDR3 protein, called by TCRdb with MiXCR from the RT-PCR reads. The table records about 680,000 distinct CDR3 sequences, around 14% of them present only once. CDR3 length: 15 amino acids. The ends were cut back, 4 bases at V and 0 bases at J, with 12 bases in the middle. Per the germline V gene, CDR1 is MNHNY and CDR2 is SVGAGI (reference sequence). The sequencing sample was made of memory CD4+ T cells from blood. The TCR sequence derives from a female donor in good health, serving as a healthy control. The rearrangement joins TRBV6-6 to TRBJ1-2, with a weak D call TRBD1 (5 bases). CDR3 region: CASSSPGFSNYGYTF. The CDR3 nucleotides are TGTGCCAGCAGTTCTCCAGGGTTTTCTAACTATGGCTACACCTTC.